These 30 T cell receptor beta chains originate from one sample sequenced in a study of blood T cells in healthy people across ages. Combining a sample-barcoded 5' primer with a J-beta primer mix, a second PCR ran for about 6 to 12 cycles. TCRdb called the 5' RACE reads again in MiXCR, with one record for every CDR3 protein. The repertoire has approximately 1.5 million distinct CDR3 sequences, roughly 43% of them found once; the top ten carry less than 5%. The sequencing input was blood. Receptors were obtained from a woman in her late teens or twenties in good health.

CDR3: CASSESGFDSRTTTYEQYF. Here the CDR3 DNA reads TGTGCCAGCAGTGAATCGGGCTTTGACAGTAGAACCACAACCTACGAGCAGTACTTC. The chain has TRBV25-1 and TRBJ2-5; TRBD1 is a possible D gene (5 bases). The assigned J gene may be wrong: the sequence end matches TRBJ2-7 better. The CDR3 totals 19 residues. Germline V gene sequence: CDR1 MGHDK, CDR2 SYGVNS.

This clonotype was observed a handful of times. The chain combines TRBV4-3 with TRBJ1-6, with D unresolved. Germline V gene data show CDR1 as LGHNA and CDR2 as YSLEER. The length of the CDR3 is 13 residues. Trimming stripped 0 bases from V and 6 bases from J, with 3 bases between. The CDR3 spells CASSQDSNSPLHF. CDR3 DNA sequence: TGCGCCAGCAGCCAAGACAGTAATTCACCCCTCCACTTT.

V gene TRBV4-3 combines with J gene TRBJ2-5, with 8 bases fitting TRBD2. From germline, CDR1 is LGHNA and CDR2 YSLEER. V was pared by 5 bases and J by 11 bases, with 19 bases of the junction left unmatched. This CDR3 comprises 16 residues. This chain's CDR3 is CASSKTSANSHNEQYF. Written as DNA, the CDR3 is TGCGCCAGCAGCAAGACTAGCGCAAATTCTCACAATGAGCAGTACTTC.

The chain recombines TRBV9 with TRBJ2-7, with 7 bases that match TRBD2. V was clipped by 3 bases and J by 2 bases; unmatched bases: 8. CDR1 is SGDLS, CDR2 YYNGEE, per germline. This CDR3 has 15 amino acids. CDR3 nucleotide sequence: TGTGCCAGCAGCGGGAGCGGGACCCTGCCCTACGAGCAGTACTTC. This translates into CASSGSGTLPYEQYF.

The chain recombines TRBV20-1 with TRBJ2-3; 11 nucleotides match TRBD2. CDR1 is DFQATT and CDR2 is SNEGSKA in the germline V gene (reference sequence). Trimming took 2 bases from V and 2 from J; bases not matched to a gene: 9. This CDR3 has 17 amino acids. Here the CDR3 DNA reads TGCAGTGCTAGAACCTACGGGACTAGCGGTCTCACAGATACGCAGTATTTT. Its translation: CSARTYGTSGLTDTQYF.

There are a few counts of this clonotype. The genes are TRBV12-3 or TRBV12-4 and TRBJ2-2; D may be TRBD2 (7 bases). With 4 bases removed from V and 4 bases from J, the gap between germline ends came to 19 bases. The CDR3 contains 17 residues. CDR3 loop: CASSWADSGMSTGELFF. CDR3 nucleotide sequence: TGTGCCAGCAGTTGGGCGGACAGCGGGATGAGCACCGGGGAGCTGTTTTTT.

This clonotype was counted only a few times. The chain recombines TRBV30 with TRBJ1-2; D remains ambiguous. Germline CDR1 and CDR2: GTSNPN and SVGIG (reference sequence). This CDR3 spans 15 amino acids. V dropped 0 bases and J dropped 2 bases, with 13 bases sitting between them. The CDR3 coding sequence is TGTGCCTGGAGTGTCGGCACCTTCGTCAACTATGGCTACACCTTC. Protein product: CAWSVGTFVNYGYTF.

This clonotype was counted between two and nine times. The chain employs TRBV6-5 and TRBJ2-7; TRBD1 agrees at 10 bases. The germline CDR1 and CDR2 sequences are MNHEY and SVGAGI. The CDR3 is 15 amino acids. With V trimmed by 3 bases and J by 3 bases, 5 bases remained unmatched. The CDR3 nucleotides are TGTGCCAGCAGTTATGAGACAGGGGGCTTCTACGAGCAGTACTTC. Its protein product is CASSYETGGFYEQYF.

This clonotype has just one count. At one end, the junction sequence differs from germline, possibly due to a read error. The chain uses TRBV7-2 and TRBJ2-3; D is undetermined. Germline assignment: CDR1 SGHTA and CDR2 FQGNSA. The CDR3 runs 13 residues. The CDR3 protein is CAGSLPGPDTQYF. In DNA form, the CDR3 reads TGTGCCGGCAGCTTACCCGGCCCAGATACGCAGTATTTT.

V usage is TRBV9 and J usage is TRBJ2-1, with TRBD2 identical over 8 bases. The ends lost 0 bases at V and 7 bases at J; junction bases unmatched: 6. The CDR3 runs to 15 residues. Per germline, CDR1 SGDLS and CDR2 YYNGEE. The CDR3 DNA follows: TGTGCCAGCAGCGTAGCGGGAGGGCCAGGGAATGAGCAGTTCTTC. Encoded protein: CASSVAGGPGNEQFF.

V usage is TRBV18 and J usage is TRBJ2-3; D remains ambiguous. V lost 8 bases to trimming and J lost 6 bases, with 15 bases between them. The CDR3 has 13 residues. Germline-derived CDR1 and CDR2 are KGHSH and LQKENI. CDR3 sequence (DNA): TGTGCCAGCAGCCCTCCCGGAAGGGATACGCAGTATTTT. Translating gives CASSPPGRDTQYF.

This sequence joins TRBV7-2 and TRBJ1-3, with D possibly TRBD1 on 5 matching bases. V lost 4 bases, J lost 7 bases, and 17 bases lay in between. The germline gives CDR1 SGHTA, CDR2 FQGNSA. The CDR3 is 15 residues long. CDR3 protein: CASSSPGGLSNTIYF. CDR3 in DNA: TGTGCCAGCAGCTCCCCGGGGGGTTTGTCGAACACCATATATTTT.

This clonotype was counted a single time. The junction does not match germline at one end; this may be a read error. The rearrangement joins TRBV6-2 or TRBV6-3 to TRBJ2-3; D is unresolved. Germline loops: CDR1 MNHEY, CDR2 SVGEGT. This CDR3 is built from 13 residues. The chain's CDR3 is CASSYPFTETQYF. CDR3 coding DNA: TGTGCCAGCAGTTACCCTTTCACAGAGACCCAGTATTTC.

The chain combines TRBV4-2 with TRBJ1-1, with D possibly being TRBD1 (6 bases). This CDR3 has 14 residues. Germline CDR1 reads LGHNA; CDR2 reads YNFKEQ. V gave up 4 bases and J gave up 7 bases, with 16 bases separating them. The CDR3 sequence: CASSPIQGRDEAFF. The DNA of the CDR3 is TGTGCCAGCAGCCCAATACAGGGTAGGGATGAAGCTTTCTTT.

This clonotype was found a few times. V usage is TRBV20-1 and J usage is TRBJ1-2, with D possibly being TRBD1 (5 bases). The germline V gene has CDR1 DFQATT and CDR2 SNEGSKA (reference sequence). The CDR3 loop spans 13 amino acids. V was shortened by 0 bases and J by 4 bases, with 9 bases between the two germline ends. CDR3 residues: CSARDDDSYGYTF. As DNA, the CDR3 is TGCAGTGCTAGAGACGACGACAGCTATGGCTACACCTTC.

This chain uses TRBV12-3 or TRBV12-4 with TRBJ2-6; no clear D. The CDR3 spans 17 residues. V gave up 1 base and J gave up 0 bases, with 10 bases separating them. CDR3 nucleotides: TGTGCCAGCAGTTTAGGTCAGAGCCTCTCTGGGGCCAACGTCCTGACTTTC. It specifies CASSLGQSLSGANVLTF.

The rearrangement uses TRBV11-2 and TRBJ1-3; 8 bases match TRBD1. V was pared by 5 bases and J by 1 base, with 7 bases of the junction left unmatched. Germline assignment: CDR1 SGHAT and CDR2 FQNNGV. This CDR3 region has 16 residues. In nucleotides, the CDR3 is TGTGCCAGCAGCGCCCAGGGGGCTGCGTCTGGAAACACCATATATTTT. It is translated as CASSAQGAASGNTIYF.

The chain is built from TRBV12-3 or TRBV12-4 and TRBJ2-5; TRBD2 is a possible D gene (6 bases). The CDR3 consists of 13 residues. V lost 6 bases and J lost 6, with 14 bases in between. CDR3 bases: TGTGCCAGCAGGCTGGGCGGGGTGAAGACCCAGTACTTC. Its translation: CASRLGGVKTQYF.

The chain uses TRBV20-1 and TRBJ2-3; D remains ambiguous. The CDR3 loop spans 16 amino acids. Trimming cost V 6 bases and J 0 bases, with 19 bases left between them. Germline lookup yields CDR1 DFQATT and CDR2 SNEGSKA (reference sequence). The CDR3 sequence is CSARPHRRPSTDTQYF. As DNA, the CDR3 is TGCAGTGCCCGGCCGCACCGCCGTCCTAGCACAGATACGCAGTATTTT.

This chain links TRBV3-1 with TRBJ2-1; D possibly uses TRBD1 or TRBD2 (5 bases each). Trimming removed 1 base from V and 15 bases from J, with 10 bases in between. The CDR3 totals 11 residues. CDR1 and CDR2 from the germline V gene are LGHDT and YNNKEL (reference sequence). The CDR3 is CASSQGGVLFF. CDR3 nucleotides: TGTGCCAGCAGCCAAGGAGGGGTGTTGTTCTTC.

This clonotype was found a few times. As DNA, the CDR3 is TGTGCCAGCAGCTTAACTGGACCCCGGGACCACTACGAGCAGTACTTC. This codes for CASSLTGPRDHYEQYF. The V call is TRBV7-8, the J call TRBJ2-7, with D perhaps TRBD1 or TRBD2 (5 bases each). Germline CDR1 SGHVS, CDR2 FQNEAQ. Trimming left V 2 bases short and J 3 bases short, with 17 bases between. The CDR3 consists of 16 residues.

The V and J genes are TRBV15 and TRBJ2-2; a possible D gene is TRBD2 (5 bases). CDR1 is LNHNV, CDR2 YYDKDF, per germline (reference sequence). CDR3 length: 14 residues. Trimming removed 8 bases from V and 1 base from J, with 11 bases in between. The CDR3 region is CATGTRLNTGELFF. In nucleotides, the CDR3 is TGTGCCACCGGTACTAGACTGAACACCGGGGAGCTGTTTTTT.

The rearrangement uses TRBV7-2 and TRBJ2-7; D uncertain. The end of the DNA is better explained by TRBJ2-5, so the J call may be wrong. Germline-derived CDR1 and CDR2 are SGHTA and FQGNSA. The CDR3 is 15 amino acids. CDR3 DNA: TGTGCCAGCAGCTTAGCGATGGCAGCCGAAGAGACCCAGTACTTC. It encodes CASSLAMAAEETQYF.

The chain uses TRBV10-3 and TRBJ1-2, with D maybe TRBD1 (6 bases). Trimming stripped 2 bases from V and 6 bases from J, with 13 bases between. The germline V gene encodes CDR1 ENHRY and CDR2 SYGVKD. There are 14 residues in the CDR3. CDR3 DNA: TGTGCCATCAGTGAGGCGGACAGAGTCAATGGCTACACCTTC. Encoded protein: CAISEADRVNGYTF.

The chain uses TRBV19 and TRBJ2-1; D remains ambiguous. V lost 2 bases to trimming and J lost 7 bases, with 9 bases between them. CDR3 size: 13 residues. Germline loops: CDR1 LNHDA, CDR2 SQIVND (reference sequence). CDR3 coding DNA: TGTGCCAGTAGTATACGGGCATGGAATGAGCAGTTCTTC. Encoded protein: CASSIRAWNEQFF.

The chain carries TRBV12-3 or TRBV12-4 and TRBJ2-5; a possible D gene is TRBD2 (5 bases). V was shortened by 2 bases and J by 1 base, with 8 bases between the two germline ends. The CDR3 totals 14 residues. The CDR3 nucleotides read TGTGCCAGCAGTTTAATTGCGGGCCAAGAGACCCAGTACTTC. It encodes CASSLIAGQETQYF.

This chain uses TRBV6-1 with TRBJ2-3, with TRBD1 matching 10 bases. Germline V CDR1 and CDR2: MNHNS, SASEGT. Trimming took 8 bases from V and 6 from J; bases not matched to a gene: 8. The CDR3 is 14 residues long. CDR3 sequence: CASRDRGKLDTQYF. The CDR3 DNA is TGTGCCAGCCGGGACAGGGGTAAATTGGATACGCAGTATTTT.

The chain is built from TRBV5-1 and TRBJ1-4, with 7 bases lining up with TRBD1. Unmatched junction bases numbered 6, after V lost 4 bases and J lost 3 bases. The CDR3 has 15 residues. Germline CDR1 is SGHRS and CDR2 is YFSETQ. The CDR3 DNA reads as TGCGCCAGCAGCAAAGGGACAGACTCTAATGAAAAACTGTTTTTT. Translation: CASSKGTDSNEKLFF.

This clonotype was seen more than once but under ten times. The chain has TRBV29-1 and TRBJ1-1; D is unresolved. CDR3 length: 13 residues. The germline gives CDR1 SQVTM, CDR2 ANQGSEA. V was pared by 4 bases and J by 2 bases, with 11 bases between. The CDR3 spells CSVGVSPNTEAFF. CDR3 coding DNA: TGCAGCGTTGGGGTCAGCCCTAACACTGAAGCTTTCTTT.

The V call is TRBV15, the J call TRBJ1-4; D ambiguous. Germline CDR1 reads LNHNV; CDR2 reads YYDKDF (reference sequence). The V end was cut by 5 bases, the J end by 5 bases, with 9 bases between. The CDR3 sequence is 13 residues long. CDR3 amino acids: CATSRLVNEKLFF. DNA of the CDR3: TGTGCCACCAGCCGCCTGGTGAATGAAAAACTGTTTTTT.